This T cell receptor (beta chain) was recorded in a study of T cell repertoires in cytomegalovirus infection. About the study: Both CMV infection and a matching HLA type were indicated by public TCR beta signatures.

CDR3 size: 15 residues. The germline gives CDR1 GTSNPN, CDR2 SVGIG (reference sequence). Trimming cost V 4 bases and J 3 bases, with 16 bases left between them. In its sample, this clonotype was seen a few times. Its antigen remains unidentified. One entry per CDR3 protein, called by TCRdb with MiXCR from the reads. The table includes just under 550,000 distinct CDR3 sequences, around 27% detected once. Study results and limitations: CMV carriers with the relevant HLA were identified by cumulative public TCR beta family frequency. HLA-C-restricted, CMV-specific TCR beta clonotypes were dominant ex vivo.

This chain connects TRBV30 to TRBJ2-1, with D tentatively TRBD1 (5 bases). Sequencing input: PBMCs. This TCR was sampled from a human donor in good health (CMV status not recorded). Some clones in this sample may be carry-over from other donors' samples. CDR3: CAWTEKRGVYNEQFF. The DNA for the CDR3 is TGTGCCTGGACCGAAAAAAGGGGTGTCTACAATGAGCAGTTCTTC.